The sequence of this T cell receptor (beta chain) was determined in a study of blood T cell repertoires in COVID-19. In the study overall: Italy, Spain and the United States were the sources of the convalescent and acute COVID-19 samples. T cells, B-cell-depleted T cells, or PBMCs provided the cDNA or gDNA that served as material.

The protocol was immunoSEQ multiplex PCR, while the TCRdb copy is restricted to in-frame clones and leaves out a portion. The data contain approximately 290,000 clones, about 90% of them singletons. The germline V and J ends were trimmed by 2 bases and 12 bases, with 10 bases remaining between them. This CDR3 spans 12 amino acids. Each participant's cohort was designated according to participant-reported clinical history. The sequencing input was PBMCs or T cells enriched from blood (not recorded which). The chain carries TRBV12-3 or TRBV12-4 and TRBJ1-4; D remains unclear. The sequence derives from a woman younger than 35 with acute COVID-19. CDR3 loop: CASSLTYGELFF. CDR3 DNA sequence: TGTGCCAGCAGTTTAACCTATGGAGAACTGTTTTTT.